This T cell receptor (beta chain) was sequenced during a study of neoadjuvant anti-PD-1 for oral cavity cancer (dated by TCRdb to the early 2020s). With regard to the full study: Three to four biweekly doses of nivolumab at 3 mg/kg were mostly administered to patients before curative-intent surgical resection. Under RECIST 1.1, patients with complete response, partial response or stable disease were classed as responders, and patients with progression were classed as non-responders. A roughly 32% response rate was observed in the parent correlative cohort, in which more than nine patients were included. Patients without progression received a fourth nivolumab dose around day 43 and underwent definitive surgical resection on days 50-56.

CDR1 and CDR2 are drawn from the germline V gene: MNHNS, SASEGT. V lost 8 bases and J lost 0 bases, and the count of bases not matched to a germline gene is 7. The CDR3 covers 15 residues, taking in both the cysteine and the phenylalanine. Only the CDR3 region is kept as DNA, spanning 45 bases read in frame from base 1. Overall study results and their limits: Higher pretreatment blood TCRbeta clonality and lower post-treatment tumor TCRbeta clonality were correlated with higher pretreatment blood Treg/Th17 ratios. Only three patients per response group were included in the TCR analyses, and larger cohorts for validation were called for by the authors. After neoadjuvant nivolumab, non-responders showed significantly higher T cell clonality (Gini index) in PBMCs than responders did.

For this clone: The antigen it recognizes is unknown. Per-base qualities were not stored, and no clone one base away is much larger.

For deep sequencing of PBMC libraries, mostly around 480 ng of input genomic DNA was used, and six replicates were run per sample. The immunoSEQ hsTCRbeta kit was used to prepare TCRbeta libraries, following the manufacturer's instructions. Sequencing of the completed libraries took place using an Illumina NovaSeq 6000 S4 flow cell after they had been pooled to 3 nM. As for the authors' bioinformatics: The immunoSEQ Analyzer handled quality control and preprocessing of the raw data. The analysis was limited to productive rearrangements, and each clonotype was defined by a unique CDR3 amino acid sequence. Repertoire clonality was estimated as the Gini-Simpson index, which was computed with the R package tcR. Student's t test was used to compare Gini indices, and Pearson correlation was used to assess associations with tumor size change. Here the immuneACCESS table is served through TCRdb, limited to in-frame sequences with V and J called. Missing clones are a known gap in these copies; in checked studies unresolved V genes cover under half, and the rest lacks a known reason. The V and J calls and the clone size are those of that table, but D and trimming were determined from the DNA. This sample lists under 15,000 clones; about three fifths were detected once. Around 2% of the sample is taken by the ten largest.

Interpreted using the paper, the time point label stands for: before neoadjuvant nivolumab. Patients had been newly diagnosed with stage II-IVA oral cavity squamous cell carcinoma, and no prior systemic or radiation treatment had been given to the patients. Everyone in the cohort had locally advanced, HPV-negative oral cavity squamous cell carcinoma. Peripheral blood mononuclear cells were analyzed directly, without maintenance or expansion in culture. Samples came from a longitudinal correlative study of a single-arm phase II trial of neoadjuvant nivolumab in oral cavity squamous cell carcinoma. Subject-matched pre- and post-treatment PBMCs and tumors from three responders and three non-responders underwent genomic DNA-based TCRbeta sequencing. Peripheral blood mononuclear cells were collected before nivolumab treatment and were collected again after treatment, at the time of surgery. The Maxwell RSC DNA from Cells kit was used to isolate genomic DNA from PBMCs.

The receptor's source is a person aged 35-79 years with oral cavity squamous cell carcinoma. The V and J segments used are TRBV6-1 and TRBJ2-4; 7 bases in the middle match TRBD1. The sequences come from PBMCs, collected before nivolumab (anti-PD-1) treatment. The CDR3 corresponds to CASLDRSLAKNIQYF. The DNA sequence is given as TGTGCCAGCCTGGACAGGAGCCTAGCCAAAAACATTCAGTACTTC.